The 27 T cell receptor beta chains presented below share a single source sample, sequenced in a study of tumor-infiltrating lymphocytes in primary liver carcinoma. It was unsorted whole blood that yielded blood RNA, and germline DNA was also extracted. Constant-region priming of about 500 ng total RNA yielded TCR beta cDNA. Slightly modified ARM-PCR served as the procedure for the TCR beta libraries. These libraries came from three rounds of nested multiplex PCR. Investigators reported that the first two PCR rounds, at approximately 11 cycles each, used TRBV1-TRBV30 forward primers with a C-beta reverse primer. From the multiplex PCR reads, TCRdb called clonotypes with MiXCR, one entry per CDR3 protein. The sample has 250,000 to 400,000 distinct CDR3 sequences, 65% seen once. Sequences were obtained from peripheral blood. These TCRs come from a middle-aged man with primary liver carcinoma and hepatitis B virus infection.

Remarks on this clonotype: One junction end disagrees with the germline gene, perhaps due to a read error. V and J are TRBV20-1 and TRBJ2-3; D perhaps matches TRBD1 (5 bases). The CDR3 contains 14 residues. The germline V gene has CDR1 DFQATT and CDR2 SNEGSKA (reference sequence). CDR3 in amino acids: CSARPGLETDTQYF. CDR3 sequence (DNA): TGTAGTGCTAGACCAGGGTTGGAGACAGATACGCAGTATTTT.

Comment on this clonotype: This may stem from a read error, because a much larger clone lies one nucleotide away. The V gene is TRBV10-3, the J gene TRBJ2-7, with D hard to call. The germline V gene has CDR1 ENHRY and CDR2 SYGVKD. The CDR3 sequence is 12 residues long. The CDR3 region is CVISESGYEQYF. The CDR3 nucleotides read TGTGTCATCAGTGAGTCGGGCTACGAGCAGTACTTC.

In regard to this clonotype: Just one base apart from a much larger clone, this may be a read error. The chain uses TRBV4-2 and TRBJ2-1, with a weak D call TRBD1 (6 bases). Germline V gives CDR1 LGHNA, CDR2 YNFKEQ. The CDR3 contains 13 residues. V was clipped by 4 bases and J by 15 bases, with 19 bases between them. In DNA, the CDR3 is TGTGCCAGCAGCCGGGATCGGACAGCTCAACGGTTCTTC. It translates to CASSRDRTAQRFF.

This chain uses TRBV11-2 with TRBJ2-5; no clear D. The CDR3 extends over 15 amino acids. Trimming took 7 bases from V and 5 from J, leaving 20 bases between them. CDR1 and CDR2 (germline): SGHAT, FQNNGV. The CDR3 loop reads CASNPSRSNLETQYF. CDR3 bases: TGTGCCAGCAACCCGAGCAGGAGTAATCTGGAGACCCAGTACTTC.

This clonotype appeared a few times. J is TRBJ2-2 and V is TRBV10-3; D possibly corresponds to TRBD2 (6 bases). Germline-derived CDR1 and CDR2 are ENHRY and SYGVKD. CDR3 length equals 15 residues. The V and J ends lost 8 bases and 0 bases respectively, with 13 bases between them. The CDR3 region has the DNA TGTGCCATCTGCGGGACGACCGCGAACACCGGGGAGCTGTTTTTT. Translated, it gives CAICGTTANTGELFF.

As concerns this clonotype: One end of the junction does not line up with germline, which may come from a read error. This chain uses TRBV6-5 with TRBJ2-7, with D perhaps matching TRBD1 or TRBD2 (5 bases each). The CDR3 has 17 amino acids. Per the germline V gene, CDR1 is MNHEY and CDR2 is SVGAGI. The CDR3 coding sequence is TGTGCCAGCAGGAGGGCAGGGTTGGGAAGTGGGGTCTACGGGCAGTACTTC. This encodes CASRRAGLGSGVYGQYF.

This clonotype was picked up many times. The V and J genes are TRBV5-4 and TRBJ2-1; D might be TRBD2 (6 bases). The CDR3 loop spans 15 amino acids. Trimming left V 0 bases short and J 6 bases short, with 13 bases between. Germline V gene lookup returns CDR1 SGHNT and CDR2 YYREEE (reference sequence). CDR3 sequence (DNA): TGTGCCAGCAGCTTGGGGTTAGCGGCTATCAATGAGCAGTTCTTC. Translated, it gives CASSLGLAAINEQFF.

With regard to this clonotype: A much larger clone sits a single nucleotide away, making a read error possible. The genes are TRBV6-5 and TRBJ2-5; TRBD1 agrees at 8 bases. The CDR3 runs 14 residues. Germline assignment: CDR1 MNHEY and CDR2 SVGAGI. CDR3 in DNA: TGTACCAGCAGTCACAGGGGGTACCAAGAGACCCAGTACTTC. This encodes CTSSHRGYQETQYF.

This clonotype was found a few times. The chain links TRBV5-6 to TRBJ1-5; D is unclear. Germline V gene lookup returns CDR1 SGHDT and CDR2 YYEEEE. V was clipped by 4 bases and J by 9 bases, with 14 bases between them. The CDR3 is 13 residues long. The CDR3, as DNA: TGTGCCAGCAGCCCCCGGCTGGGAGGGCCCCAGCATTTT. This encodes CASSPRLGGPQHF.

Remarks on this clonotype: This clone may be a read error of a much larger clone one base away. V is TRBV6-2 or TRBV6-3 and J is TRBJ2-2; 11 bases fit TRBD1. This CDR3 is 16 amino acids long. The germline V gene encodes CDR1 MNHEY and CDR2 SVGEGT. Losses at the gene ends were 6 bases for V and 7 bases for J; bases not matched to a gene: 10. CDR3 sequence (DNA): TGTGCCAGCAGAGTCAGGACAGGGGGCGACATCGGGGAGCTGTTTTTT. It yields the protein CASRVRTGGDIGELFF.

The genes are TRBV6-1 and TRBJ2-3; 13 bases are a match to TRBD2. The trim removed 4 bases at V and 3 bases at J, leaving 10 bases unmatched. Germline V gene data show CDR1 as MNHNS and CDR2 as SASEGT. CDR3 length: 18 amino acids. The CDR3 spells CASSAIILAGGPTDTQYF. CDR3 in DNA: TGTGCCAGCAGTGCTATCATACTAGCGGGAGGGCCGACAGATACGCAGTATTTT.

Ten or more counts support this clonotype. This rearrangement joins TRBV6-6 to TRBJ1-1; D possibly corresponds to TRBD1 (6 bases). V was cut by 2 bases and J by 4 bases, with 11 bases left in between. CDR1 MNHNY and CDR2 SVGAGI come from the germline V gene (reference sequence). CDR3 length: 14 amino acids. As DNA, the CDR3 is TGTGCCAGCAGTTACGACAGGAGGGGCACTGAAGCTTTCTTT. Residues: CASSYDRRGTEAFF.

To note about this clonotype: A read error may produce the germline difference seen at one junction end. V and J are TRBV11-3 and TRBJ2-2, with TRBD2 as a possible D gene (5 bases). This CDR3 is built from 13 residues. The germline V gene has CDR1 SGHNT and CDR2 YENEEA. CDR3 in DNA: TGTGCCAACAGCTTCACGAACACCGGGGAGCCGTTTTTT. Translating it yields CANSFTNTGEPFF.

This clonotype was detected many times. The CDR3 spells CASRHTGELFF. In DNA form, the CDR3 reads TGTGCCAGCAGGCACACCGGGGAGCTGTTTTTT. The rearrangement joins TRBV11-2 to TRBJ2-2; D is ambiguous. The ends were cut back, 6 bases at V and 3 bases at J, with 2 bases in the middle. This CDR3 contains 11 residues. The germline V gene has CDR1 SGHAT and CDR2 FQNNGV.

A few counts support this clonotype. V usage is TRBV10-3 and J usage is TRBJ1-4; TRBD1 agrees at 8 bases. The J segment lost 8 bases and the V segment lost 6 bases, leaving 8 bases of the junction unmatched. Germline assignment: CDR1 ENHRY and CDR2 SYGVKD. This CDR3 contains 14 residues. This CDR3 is CAIRSDREGEKLFF. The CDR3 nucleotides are TGTGCCATCAGATCGGACAGGGAGGGAGAAAAACTGTTTTTT.

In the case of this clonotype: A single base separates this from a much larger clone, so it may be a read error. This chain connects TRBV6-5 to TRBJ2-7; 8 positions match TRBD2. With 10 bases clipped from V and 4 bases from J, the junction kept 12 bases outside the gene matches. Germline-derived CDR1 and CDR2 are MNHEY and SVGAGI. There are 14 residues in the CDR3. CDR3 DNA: TGTGCCAACACCAAGGGACTAGAAGGGTACGAGCAGTACTTC. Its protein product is CANTKGLEGYEQYF.

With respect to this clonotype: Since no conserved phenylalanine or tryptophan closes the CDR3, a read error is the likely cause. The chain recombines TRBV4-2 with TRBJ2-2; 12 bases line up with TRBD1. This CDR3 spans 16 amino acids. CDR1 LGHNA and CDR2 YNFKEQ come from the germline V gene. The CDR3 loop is CASSRGQGARTGVLFS. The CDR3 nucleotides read TGTGCCAGCAGCCGGGGACAGGGGGCTCGGACCGGGGTGCTGTTTTCT.

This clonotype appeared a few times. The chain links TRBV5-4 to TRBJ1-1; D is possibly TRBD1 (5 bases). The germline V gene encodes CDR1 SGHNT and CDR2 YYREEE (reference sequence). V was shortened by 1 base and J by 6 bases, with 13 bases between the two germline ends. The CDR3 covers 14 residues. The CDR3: CASSLRTGRAEAFF. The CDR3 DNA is TGTGCCAGCAGCTTGCGAACGGGGCGCGCTGAAGCTTTCTTT.

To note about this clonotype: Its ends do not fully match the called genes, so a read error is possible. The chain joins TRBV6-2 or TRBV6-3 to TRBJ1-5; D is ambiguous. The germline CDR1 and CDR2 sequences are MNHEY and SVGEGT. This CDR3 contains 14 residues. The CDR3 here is CVSTPGYSNQPQHF. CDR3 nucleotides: TGTGTCAGCACCCCGGGATATAGCAATCAGCCCCAGCATTTT.

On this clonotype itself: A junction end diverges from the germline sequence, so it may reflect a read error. CDR3 sequence: CSTSGGQGWGAFF. DNA for the CDR3: TGTAGCACAAGCGGGGGACAGGGTTGGGGAGCTTTCTTT. V gene TRBV29-1 combines with J gene TRBJ1-1, with 9 bases that match TRBD1. Germline CDR1 is SQVTM and CDR2 is ANQGSEA. The CDR3 length is 13 residues.

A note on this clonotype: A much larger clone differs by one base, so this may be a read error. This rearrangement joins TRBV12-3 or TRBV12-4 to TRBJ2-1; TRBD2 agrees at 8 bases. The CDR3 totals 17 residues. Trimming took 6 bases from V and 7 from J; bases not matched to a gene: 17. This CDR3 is CASRRVTGGPLENEQFF. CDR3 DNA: TGTGCCAGCAGGAGGGTGACGGGAGGGCCTTTAGAGAATGAGCAGTTCTTC.

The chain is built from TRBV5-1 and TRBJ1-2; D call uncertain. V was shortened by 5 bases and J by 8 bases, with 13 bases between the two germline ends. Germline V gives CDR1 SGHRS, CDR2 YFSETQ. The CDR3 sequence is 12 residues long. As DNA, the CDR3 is TGCGCCAGCAGTCTACAGAATGGAGGCTACACCTTC. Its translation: CASSLQNGGYTF.

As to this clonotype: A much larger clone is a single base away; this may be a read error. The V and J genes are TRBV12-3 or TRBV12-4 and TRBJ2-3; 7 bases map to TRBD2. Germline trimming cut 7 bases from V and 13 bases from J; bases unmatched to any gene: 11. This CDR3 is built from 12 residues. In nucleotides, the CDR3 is TGTGCCAGCAATTCGGACGTGAGCGGGAAGTATTTT. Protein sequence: CASNSDVSGKYF.

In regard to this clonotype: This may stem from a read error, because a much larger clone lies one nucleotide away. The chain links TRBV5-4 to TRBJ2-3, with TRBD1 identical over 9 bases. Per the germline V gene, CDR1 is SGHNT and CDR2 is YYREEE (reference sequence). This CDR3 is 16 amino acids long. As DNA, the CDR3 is TGTGCCATCAGCCAAGCTTTACAGGGGGCAACAGATACGCAGTATTTT. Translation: CAISQALQGATDTQYF.

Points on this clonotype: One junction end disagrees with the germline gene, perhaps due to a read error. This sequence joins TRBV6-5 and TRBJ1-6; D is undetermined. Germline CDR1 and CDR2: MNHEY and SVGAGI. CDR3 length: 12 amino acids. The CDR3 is CAGSFHNSPLHF. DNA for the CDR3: TGTGCCGGCAGTTTCCATAATTCACCCCTCCACTTT.

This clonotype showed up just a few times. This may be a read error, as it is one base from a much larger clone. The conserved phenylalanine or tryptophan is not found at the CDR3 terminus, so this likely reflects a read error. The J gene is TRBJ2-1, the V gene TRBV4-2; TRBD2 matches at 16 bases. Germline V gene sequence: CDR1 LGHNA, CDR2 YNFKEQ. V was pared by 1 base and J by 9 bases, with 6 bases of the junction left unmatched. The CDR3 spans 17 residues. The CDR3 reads CASSQVVGTSGGGEQFL. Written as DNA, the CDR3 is TGTGCCAGCAGCCAAGTAGTGGGGACTAGCGGGGGGGGTGAGCAGTTCCTC.

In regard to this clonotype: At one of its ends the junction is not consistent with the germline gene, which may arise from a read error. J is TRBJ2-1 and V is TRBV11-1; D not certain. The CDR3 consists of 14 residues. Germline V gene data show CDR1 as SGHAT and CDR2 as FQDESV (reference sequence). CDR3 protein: CASILYGQYNEQFF. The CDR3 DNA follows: TGTGCCAGCATCTTATACGGGCAGTACAATGAGCAATTCTTC.